This entry describes one TCR beta chain. Its antigen is as yet unknown. The data are from a study of shared clonotypes between healthy human individuals. Background on the study: Three plates each covered CD4 naive and memory; CD8 naive two, CD8 memory one.

It was into CD45RA+ naive and CD45RA-negative memory subsets that the CD4+ cells were split. Broader study findings: Sorted-subset samples were not fully sequenced, rarefaction indicated. Naive subsets tended to show greater estimated richness than memory subsets.

Produced via immunoSEQ multiplex PCR; TCRdb's table is partial and in-frame only. Among 2 million to 2.5 million clones listed, just under 95% were seen once. Per the germline V gene, CDR1 is SQVTM and CDR2 is ANQGSEA. V was pared by 5 bases and J by 7 bases, with 20 bases between. The CDR3 is 14 amino acids. The TCR sequence derives from a man between 18 and 35 years old in good health. Some clones in this sample may be carry-over from other donors' samples. The sample taken for sequencing was naive CD4+ T cells from PBMCs. Specified subset: CD45RA+ positively selected. This chain uses TRBV29-1 with TRBJ2-5; perhaps TRBD1 as D (5 bases). The CDR3: CSVKGLVRMGTQYF. The CDR3 nucleotides read TGCAGCGTTAAGGGGCTAGTTCGTATGGGGACCCAGTACTTC.